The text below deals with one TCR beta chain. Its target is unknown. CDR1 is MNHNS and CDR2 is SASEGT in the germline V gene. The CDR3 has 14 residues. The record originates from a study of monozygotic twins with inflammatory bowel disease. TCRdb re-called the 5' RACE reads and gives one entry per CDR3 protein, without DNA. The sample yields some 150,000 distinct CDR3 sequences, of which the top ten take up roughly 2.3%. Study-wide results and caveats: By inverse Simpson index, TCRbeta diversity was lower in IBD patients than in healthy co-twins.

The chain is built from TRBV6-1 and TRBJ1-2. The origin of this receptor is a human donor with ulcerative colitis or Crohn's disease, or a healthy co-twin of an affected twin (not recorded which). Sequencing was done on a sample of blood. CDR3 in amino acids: CASSEQSRDYGYTF.